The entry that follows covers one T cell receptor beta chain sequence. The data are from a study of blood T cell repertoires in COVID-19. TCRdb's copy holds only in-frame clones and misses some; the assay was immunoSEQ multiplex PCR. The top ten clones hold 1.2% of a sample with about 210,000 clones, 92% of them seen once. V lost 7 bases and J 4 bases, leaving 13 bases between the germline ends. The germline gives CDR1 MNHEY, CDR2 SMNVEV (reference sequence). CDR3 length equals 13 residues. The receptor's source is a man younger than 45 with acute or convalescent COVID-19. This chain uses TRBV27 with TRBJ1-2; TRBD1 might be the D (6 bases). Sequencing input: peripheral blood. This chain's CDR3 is CASKLQGPYGYTF. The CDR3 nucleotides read TGTGCCAGCAAGCTACAGGGACCCTATGGCTACACCTTC.